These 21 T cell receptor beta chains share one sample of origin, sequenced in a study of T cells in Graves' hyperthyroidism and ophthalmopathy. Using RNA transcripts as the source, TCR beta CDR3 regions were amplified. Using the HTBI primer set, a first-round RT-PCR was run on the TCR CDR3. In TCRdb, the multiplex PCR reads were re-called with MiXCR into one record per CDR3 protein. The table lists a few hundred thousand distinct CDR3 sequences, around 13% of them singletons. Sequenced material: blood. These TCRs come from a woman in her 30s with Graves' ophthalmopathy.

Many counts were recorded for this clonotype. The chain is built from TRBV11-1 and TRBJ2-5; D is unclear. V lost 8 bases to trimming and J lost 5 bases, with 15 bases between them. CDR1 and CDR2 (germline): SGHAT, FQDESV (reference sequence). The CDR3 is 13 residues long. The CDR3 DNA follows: TGTGCCAGCGCGCCTATCGCTTCGGAGACCCAGTACTTC. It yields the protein CASAPIASETQYF.

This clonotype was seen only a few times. The CDR3 nucleotides read TGTGCCAGTAGTTCCCGGACAGGACGAACTCTCTACGAGCAGTACTTC. Its translation is CASSSRTGRTLYEQYF. V is TRBV19 and J is TRBJ2-7, with 7 bases fitting TRBD1. Trimming at V came to 5 bases and at J to 3 bases, leaving 13 bases not matched to a gene. CDR1 LNHDA and CDR2 SQIVND come from the germline V gene (reference sequence). This CDR3 comprises 16 residues.

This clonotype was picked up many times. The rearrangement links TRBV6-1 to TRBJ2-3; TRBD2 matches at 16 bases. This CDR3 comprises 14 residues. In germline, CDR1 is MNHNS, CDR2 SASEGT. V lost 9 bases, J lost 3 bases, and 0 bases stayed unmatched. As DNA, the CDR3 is TGTGCCAGGGGACTAGCGGGGGGGACAGATACGCAGTATTTT. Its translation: CARGLAGGTDTQYF.

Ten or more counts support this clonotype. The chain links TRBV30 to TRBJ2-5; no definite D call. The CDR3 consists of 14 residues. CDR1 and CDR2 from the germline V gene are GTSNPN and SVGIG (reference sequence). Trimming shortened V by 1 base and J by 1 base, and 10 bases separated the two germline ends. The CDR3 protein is CAWSAAVLQETQYF. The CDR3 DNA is TGTGCCTGGAGTGCTGCAGTTCTCCAAGAGACCCAGTACTTC.

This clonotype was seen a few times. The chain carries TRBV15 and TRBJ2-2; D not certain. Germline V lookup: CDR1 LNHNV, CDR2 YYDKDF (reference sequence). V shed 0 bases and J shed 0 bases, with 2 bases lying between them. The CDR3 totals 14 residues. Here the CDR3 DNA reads TGTGCCACCAGCAGAGATCCGAACACCGGGGAGCTGTTTTTT. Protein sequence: CATSRDPNTGELFF.

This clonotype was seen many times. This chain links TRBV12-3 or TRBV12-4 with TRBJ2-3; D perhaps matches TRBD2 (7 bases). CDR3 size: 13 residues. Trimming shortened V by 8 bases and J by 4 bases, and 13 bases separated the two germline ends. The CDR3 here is CASGGAGADTQYF. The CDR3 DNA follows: TGTGCCAGCGGGGGGGCCGGAGCAGATACGCAGTATTTT.

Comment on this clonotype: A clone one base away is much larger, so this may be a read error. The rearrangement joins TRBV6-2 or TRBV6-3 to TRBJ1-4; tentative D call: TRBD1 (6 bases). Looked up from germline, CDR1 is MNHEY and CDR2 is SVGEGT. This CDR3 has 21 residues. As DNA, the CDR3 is TGTGCCAGCAGCCACAGGGCCCCCCTTCCTCGCAGACTTGGGGCTAATGAAGAACTGTTTTTT. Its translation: CASSHRAPLPRRLGANEELFF.

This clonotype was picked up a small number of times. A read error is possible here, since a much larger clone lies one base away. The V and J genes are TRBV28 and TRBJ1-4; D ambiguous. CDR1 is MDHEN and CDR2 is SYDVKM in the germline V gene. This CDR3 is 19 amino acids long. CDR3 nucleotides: TGTGCCGGCAGTTTTAGGACGCTAACCCAGGTCCGGGCGGCTGAAAAACTGTTTTTT. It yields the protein CAGSFRTLTQVRAAEKLFF.

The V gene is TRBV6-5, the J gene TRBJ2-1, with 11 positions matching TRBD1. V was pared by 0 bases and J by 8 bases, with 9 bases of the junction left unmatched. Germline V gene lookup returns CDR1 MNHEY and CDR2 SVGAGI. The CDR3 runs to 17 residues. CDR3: CASSYSLGTGGFDEQFF. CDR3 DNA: TGTGCCAGCAGTTACTCTTTAGGGACAGGGGGGTTCGATGAGCAGTTCTTC.

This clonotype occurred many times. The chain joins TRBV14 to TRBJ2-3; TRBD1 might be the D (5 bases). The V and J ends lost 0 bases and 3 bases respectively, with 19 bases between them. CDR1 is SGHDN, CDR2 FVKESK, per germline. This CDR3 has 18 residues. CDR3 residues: CASSQDRFGAMPTDTQYF. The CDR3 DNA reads TGTGCCAGCAGCCAAGATCGTTTTGGGGCCATGCCAACAGATACGCAGTATTTT.

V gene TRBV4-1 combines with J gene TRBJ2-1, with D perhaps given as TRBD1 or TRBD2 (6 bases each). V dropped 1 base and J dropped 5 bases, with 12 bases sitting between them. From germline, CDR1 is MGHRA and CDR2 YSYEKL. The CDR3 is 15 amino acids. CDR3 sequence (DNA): TGCGCCAGCAGCCAAGTAACGGGGGCAAACAATGAGCAGTTCTTC. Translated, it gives CASSQVTGANNEQFF.

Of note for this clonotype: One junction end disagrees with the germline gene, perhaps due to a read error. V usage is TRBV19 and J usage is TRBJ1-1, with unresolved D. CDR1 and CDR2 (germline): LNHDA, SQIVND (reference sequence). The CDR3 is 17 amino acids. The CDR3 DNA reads TGTGCCAGTAGTATTGGATCCGATGCCGGACCGGGCACTGGAGCTTTCTTT. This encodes CASSIGSDAGPGTGAFF.

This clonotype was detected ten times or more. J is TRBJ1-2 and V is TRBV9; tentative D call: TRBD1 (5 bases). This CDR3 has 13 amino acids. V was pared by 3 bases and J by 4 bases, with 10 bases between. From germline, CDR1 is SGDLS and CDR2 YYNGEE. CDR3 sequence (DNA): TGTGCCAGCAGCGAATCCGACAGCTATGGCTACACCTTC. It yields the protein CASSESDSYGYTF.

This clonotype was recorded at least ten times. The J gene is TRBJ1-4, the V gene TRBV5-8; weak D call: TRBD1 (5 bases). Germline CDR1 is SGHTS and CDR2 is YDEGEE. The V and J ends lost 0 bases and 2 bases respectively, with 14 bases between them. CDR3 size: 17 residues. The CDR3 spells CASSLVAGKWTNEKLFF. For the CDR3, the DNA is TGTGCCAGCAGCTTGGTAGCAGGGAAGTGGACTAATGAAAAACTGTTTTTT.

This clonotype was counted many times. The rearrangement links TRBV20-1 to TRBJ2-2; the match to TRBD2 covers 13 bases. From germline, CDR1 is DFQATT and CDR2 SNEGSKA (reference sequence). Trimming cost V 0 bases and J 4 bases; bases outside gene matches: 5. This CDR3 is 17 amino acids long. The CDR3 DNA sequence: TGCAGTGCTAGAGATTTGACTAGCGGGGGGTCCACCGGGGAGCTGTTTTTT. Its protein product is CSARDLTSGGSTGELFF.

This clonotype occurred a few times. As DNA, the CDR3 is TGCAGTGCTAGGAAGGGGGGCACGAACACCGGGGAGCTGTTTTTT. Its protein product is CSARKGGTNTGELFF. This sequence joins TRBV20-1 and TRBJ2-2, with D perhaps given as TRBD1 or TRBD2 (6 bases each). The CDR3 has 15 amino acids. The germline V gene has CDR1 DFQATT and CDR2 SNEGSKA (reference sequence). The V and J ends lost 3 bases and 0 bases respectively, with 11 bases between them.

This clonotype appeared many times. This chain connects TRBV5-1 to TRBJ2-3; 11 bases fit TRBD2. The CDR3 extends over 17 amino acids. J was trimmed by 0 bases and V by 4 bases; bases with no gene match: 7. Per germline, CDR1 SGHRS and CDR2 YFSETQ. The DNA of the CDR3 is TGCGCCAGCAGCCCGCGACTAGCGGGATCTAGCACAGATACGCAGTATTTT. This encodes CASSPRLAGSSTDTQYF.

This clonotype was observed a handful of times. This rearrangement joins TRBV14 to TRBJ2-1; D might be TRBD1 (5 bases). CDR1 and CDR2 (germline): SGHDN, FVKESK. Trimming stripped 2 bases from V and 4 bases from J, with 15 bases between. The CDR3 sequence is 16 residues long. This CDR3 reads CASSQMSWTQYNEQFF. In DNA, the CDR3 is TGTGCCAGCAGCCAAATGAGCTGGACACAATACAATGAGCAGTTCTTC. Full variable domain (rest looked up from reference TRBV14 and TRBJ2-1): EAGVTQFPSHSVIEKGQTVTLRCDPISGHDNLYWYRRVMGKEIKFLLHFVKESKQDESGMPNNRFLAERTGGTYSTLKVQPAELEDSGVYFCASSQMSWTQYNEQFFGPGTRLTVL.

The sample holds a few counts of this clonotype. The CDR3 region has the DNA TGTGCCAGCAGCTTGGCAGGGGTACCTGAAGCTTTCTTT. Amino acid sequence: CASSLAGVPEAFF. V usage is TRBV5-8 and J usage is TRBJ1-1, with TRBD1 as a possible D gene (6 bases). With 0 bases removed from V and 6 bases from J, the gap between germline ends came to 9 bases. Looked up from germline, CDR1 is SGHTS and CDR2 is YDEGEE. This CDR3 region has 13 residues.

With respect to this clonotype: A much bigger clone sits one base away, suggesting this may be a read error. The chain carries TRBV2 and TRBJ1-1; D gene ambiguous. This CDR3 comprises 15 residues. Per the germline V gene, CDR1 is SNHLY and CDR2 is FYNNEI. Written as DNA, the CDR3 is TGTGCCAGCAGTGAATCCGGTCCAGAGAACGCTGAAGCTTTCTTT. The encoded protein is CASSESGPENAEAFF.

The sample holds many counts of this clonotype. For the CDR3, the DNA is TGCAGTGCACCAGGGGTCTCCTACGAGCAGTACTTC. This codes for CSAPGVSYEQYF. The V and J genes are TRBV20-1 and TRBJ2-7; perhaps TRBD1 as D (6 bases). CDR3 length: 12 amino acids. Germline CDR1 DFQATT, CDR2 SNEGSKA (reference sequence). The V end was cut by 6 bases, the J end by 0 bases, with 9 bases between.